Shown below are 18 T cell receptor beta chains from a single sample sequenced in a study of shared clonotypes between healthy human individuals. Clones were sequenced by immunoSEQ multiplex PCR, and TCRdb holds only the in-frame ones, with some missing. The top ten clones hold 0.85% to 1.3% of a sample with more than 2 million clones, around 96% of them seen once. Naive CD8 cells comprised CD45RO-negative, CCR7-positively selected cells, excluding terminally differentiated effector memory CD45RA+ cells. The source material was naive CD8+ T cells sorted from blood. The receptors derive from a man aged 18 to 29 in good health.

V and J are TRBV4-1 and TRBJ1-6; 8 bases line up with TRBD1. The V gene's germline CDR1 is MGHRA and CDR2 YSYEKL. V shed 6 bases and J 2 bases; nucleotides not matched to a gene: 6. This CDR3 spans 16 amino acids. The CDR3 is CASRPEDRAYNSPLHF. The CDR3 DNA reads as TGCGCCAGCAGACCTGAGGACAGGGCCTATAATTCACCCCTCCACTTT.

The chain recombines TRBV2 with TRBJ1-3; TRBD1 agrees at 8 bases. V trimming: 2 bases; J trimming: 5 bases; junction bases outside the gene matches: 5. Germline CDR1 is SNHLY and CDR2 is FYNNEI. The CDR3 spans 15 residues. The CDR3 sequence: CASSELTGDRNTIYF. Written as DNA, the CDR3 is TGTGCCAGCAGTGAATTGACAGGGGATAGAAACACCATATATTTT.

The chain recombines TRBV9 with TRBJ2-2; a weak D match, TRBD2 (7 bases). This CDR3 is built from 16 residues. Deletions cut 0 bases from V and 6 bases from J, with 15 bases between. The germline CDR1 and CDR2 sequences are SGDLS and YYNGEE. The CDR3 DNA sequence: TGTGCCAGCAGCGTAGATGCGGGGGCATTATCCGGGGAGCTGTTTTTT. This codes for CASSVDAGALSGELFF.

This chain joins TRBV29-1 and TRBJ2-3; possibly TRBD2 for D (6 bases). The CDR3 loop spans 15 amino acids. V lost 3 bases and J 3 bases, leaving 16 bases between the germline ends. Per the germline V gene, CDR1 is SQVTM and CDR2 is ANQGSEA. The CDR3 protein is CSVDNLGGFTDTQYF. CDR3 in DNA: TGCAGCGTTGATAATTTAGGAGGGTTTACAGATACGCAGTATTTT.

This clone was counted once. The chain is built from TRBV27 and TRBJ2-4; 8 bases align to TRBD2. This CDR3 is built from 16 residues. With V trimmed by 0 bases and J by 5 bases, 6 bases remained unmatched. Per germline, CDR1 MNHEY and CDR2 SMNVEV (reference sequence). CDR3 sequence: CASSLSGGGMQNIQYF. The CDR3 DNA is TGTGCCAGCAGTTTATCGGGCGGGGGGATGCAAAACATTCAGTACTTC.

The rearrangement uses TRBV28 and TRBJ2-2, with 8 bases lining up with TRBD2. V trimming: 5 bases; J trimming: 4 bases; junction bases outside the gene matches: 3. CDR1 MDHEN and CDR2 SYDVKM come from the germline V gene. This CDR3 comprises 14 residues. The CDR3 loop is CASSQAGGTGELFF. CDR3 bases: TGTGCCAGCAGTCAGGCGGGGGGCACCGGGGAGCTGTTTTTT.

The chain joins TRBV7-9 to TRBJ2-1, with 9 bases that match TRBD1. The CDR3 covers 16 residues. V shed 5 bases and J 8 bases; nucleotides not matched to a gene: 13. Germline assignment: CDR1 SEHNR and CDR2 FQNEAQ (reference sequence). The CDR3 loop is CASSPGGTGLWDEQFF. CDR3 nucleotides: TGTGCCAGCAGCCCAGGTGGGACAGGGCTATGGGATGAGCAGTTCTTC.

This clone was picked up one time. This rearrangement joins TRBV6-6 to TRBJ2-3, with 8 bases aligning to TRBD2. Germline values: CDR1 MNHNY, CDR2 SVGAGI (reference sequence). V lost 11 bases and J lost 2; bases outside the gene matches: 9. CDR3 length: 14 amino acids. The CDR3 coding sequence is TGTGCCGGGGGAAGCGGGGGCCTCACAGATACGCAGTATTTT. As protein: CAGGSGGLTDTQYF.

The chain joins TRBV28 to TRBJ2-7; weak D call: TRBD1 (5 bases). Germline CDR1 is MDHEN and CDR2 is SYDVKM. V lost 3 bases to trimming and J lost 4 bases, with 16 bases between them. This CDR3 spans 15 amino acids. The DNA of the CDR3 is TGTGCCAGCAGTTTCCAACAGGAAGGACCATACGAGCAGTACTTC. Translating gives CASSFQQEGPYEQYF. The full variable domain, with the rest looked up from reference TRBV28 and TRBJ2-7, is DVKVTQSSRYLVKRTGEKVFLECVQDMDHENMFWYRQDPGLGLRLIYFSYDVKMKEKGDIPEGYSVSREKKERFSLILESASTNQTSMYLCASSFQQEGPYEQYFGPGTRLTVT.

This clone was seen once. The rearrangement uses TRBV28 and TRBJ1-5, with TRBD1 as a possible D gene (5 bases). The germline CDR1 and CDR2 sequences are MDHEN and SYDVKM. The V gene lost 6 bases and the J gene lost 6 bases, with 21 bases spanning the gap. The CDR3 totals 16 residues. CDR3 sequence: CASSMEGAWASQPQHF. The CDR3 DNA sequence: TGTGCCAGCAGCATGGAAGGGGCATGGGCAAGTCAGCCCCAGCATTTT.

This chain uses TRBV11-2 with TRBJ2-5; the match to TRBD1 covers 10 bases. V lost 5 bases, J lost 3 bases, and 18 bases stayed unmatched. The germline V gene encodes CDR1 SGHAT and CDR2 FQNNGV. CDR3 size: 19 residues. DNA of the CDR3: TGTGCCAGCAGCCCCTCAGGACAGGGGGTTACAAGGCCCGAAGAGACCCAGTACTTC. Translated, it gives CASSPSGQGVTRPEETQYF. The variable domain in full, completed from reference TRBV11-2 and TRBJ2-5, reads EAGVAQSPRYKIIEKRQSVAFWCNPISGHATLYWYQQILGQGPKLLIQFQNNGVVDDSQLPKDRFSAERLKGVDSTLKIQPAKLEDSAVYLCASSPSGQGVTRPEETQYFGPGTRLLVL.

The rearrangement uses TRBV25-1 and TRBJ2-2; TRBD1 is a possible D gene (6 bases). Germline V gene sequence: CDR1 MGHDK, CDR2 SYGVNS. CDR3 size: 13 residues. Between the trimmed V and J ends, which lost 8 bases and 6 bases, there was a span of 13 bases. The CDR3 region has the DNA TGTGCCAGCCAAGGCTGGGGGCCCGGGGAGCTGTTTTTT. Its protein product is CASQGWGPGELFF.

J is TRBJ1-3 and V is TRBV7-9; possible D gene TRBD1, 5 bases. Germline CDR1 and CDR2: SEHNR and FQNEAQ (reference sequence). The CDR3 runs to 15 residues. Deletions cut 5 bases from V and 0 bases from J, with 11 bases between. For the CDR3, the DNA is TGTGCCAGCAGCCCCTCGAGGGGCTCTGGAAACACCATATATTTT. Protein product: CASSPSRGSGNTIYF.

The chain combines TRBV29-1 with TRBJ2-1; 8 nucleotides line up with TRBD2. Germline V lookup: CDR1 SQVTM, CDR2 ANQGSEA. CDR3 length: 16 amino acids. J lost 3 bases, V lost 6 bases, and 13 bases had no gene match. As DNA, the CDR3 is TGCAGCGTCGTTGGCCCTCTAGCGGGCAACTACAATGAGCAGTTCTTC. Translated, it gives CSVVGPLAGNYNEQFF.

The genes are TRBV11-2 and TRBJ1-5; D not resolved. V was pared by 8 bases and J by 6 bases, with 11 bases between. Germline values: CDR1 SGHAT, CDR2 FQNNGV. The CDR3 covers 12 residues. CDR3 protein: CASGPPGQPQHF. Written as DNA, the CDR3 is TGTGCCAGCGGACCCCCAGGTCAGCCCCAGCATTTT.

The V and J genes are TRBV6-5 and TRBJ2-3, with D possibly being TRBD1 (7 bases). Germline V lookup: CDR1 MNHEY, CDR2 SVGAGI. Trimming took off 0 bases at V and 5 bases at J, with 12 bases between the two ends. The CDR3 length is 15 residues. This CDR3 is CASSYSIQGGDTQYF. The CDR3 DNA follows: TGTGCCAGCAGTTACTCGATTCAGGGGGGAGATACGCAGTATTTT.

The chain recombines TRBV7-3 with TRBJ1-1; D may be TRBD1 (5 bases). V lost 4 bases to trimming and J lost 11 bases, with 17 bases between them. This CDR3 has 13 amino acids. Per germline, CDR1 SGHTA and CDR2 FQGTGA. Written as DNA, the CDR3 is TGTGCCAGCAGCTCCACAGGACCCAGCACCGCTTTCTTT. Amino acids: CASSSTGPSTAFF.

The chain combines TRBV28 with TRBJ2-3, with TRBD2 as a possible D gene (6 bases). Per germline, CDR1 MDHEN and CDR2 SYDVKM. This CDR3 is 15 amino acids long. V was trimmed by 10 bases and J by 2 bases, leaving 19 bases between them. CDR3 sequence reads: CATSAGTSNTDTQYF. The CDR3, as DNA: TGTGCCACCTCAGCCGGGACTTCCAACACAGATACGCAGTATTTT.